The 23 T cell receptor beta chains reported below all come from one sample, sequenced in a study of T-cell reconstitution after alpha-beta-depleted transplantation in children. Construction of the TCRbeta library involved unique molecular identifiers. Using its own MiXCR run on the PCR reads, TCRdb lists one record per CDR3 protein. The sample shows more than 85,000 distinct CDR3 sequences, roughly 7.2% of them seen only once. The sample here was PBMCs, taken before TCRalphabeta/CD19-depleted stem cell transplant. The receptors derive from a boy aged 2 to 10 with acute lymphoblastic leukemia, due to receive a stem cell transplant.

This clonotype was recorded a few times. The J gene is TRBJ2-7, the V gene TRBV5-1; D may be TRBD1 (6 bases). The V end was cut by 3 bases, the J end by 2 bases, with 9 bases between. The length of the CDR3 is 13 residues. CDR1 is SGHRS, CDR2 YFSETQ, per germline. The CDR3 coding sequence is TGCGCCAGCAGCTCGACAGGTACCTACGAGCAGTACTTC. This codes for CASSSTGTYEQYF.

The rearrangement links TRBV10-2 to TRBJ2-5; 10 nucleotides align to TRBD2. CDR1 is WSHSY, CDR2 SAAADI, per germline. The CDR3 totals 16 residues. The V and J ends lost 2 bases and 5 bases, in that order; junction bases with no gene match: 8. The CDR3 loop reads CASSERRLAGWETQYF. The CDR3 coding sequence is TGCGCCAGCAGTGAGAGGAGACTAGCGGGTTGGGAGACCCAGTACTTC.

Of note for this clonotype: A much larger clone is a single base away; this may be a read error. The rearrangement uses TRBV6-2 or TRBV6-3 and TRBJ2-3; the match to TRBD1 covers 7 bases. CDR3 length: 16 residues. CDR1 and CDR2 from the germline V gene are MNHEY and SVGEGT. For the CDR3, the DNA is TGTGCCAGCAGTTCCAACAGGGGTATCAGCACAGATACGCGGTATTTT. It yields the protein CASSSNRGISTDTRYF.

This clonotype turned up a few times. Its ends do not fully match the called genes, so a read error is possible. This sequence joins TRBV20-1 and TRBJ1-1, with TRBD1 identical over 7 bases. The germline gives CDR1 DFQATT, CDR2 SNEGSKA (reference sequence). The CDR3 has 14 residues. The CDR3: CSARSTGMNAEAFF. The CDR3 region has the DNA TGCAGTGCTAGATCGACAGGGATGAACGCTGAAGCTTTCTTT.

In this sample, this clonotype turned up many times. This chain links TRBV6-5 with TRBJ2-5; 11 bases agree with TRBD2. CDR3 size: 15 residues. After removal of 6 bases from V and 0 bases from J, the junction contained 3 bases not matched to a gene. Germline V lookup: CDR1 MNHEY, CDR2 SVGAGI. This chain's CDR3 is CASSLTSGDQETQYF. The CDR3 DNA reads TGTGCCAGCAGCTTGACTAGCGGGGACCAAGAGACCCAGTACTTC.

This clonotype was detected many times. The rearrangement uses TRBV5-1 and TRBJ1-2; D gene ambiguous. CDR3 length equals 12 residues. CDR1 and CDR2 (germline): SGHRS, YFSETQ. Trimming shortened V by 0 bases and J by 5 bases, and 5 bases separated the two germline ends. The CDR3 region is CASSLGRYGYTF. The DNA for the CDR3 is TGCGCCAGCAGCTTGGGCCGGTATGGCTACACCTTC.

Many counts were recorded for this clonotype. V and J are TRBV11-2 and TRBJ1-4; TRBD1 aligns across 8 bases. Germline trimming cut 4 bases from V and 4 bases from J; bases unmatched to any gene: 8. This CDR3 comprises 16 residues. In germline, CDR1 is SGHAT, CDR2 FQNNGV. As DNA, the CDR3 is TGTGCCAGCAGCTCCCAAACAGGGGGAATTAATGAAAAACTGTTTTTT. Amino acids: CASSSQTGGINEKLFF.

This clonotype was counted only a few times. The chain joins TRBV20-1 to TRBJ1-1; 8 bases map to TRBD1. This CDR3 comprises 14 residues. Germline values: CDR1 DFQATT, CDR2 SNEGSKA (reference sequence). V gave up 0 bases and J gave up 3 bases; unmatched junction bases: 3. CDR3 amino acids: CSAREDREYTEAFF. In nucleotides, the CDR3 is TGCAGTGCTAGAGAGGACAGGGAATACACTGAAGCTTTCTTT.

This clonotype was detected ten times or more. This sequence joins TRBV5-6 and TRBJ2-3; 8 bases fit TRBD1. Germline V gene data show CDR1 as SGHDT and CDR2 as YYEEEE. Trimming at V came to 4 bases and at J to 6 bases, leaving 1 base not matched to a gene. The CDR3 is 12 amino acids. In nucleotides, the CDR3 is TGTGCCAGCAGCAGGGACAGGGATACGCAGTATTTT. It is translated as CASSRDRDTQYF.

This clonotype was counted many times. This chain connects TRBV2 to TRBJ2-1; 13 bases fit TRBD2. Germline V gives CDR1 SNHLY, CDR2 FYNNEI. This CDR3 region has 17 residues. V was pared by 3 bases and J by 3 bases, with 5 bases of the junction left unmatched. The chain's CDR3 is CASSERGLAGLYNEQFF. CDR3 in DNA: TGTGCCAGCAGTGAGAGGGGACTAGCGGGGCTCTACAATGAGCAGTTCTTC.

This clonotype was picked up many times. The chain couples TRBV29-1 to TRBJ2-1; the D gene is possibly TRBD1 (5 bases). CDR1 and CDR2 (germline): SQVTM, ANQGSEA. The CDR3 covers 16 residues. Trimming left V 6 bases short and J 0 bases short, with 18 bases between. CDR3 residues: CSVIPADNSSYNEQFF. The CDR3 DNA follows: TGCAGCGTCATACCCGCGGACAACAGCTCCTACAATGAGCAGTTCTTC.

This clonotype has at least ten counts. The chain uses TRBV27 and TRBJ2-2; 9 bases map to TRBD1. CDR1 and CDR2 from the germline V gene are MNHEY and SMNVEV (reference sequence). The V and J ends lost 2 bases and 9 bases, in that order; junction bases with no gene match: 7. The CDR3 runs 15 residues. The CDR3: CASSLGGQGFRELFF. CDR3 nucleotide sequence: TGTGCCAGCAGTTTAGGGGGACAGGGATTTCGGGAGCTGTTTTTT.

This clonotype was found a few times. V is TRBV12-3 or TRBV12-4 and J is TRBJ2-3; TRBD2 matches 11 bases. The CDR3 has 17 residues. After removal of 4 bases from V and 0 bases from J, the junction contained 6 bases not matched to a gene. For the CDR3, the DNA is TGTGCCAGCAGTTCCTTAGCGGGGGGGTCTAGCACAGATACGCAGTATTTT. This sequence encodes CASSSLAGGSSTDTQYF.

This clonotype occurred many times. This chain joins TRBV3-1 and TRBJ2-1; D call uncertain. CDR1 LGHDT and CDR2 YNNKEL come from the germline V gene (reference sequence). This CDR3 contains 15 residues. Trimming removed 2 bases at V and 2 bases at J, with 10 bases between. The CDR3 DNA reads TGTGCCAGCAGCCAATCCCCAGAGGCCTACAATGAGCAGTTCTTC. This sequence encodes CASSQSPEAYNEQFF.

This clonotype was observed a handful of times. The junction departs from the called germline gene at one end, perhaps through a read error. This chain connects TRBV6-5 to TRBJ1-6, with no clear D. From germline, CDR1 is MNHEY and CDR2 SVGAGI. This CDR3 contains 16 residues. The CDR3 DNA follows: TGTGCCAGCAGTTACTCTAGGGTAGACTATAAATCACCCCTCCACTTT. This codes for CASSYSRVDYKSPLHF.

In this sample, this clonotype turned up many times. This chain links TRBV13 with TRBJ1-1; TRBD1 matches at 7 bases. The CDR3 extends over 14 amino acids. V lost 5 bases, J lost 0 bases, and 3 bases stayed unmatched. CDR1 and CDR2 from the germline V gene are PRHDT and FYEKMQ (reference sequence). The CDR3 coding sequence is TGTGCCAGCAGCCCCGGACAGGTGAACACTGAAGCTTTCTTT. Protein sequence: CASSPGQVNTEAFF.

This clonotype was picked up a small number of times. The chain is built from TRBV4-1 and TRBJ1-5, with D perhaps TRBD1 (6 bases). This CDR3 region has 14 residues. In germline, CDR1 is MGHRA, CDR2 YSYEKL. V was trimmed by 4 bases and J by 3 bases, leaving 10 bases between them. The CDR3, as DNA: TGCGCCAGCAGCCGGGGGCCCCCCAATCAGCCCCAGCATTTT. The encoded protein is CASSRGPPNQPQHF.

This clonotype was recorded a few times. CDR3 region: CASSAGVGESYNEQFF. In DNA, the CDR3 is TGTGCTAGTTCTGCCGGGGTAGGTGAATCCTACAATGAGCAGTTCTTC. V and J are TRBV12-5 and TRBJ2-1, with D tentatively TRBD2 (5 bases). CDR3 length: 16 amino acids. The germline V gene encodes CDR1 LGHNT and CDR2 FRNRAP. The V gene lost 8 bases and the J gene lost 1 base, with 18 bases spanning the gap.

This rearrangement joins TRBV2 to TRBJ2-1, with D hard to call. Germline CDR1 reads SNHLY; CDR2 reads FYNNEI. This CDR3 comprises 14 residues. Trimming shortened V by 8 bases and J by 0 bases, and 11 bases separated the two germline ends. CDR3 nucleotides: TGTGCCAGCTCCCTAGGTCCCTCCTACAATGAGCAGTTCTTC. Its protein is CASSLGPSYNEQFF. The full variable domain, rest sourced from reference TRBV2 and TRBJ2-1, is EPEVTQTPSHQVTQMGQEVILRCVPISNHLYFYWYRQILGQKVEFLVSFYNNEISEKSEIFDDQFSVERPDGSNFTLKIRSTKLEDSAMYFCASSLGPSYNEQFFGPGTRLTVL.

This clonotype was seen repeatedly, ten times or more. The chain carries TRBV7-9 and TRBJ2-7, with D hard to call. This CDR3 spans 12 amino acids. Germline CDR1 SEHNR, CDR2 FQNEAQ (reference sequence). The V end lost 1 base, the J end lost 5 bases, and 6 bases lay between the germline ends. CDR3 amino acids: CASSLVHHEQYF. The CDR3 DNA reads TGTGCCAGCAGCTTAGTACACCACGAGCAGTACTTC. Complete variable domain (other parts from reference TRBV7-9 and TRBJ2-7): DTGVSQNPRHKITKRGQNVTFRCDPISEHNRLYWYRQTLGQGPEFLTYFQNEAQLEKSRLLSDRFSAERPKGSFSTLEIQRTEQGDSAMYLCASSLVHHEQYFGPGTRLTVT.

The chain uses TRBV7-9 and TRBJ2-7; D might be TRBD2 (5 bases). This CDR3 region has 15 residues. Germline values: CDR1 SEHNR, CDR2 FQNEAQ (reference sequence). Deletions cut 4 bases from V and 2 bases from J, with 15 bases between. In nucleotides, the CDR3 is TGTGCCAGCAGCTCCATTGTTTCGGGGACCTACGAGCAGTACTTC. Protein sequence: CASSSIVSGTYEQYF.

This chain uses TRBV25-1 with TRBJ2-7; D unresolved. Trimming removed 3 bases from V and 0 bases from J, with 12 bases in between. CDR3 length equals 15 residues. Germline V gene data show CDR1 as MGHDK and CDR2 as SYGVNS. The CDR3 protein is CASSETGRSSYEQYF. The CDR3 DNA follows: TGTGCCAGCAGTGAGACGGGCCGGAGCTCCTACGAGCAGTACTTC.

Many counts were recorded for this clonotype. CDR3 residues: CASSQVLSGGPPYTQYF. The CDR3 DNA reads as TGCGCCAGCAGCCAAGTCCTTAGCGGGGGACCCCCTTATACGCAGTATTTT. This chain joins TRBV4-3 and TRBJ2-3, with 9 bases aligning to TRBD2. Germline CDR1 LGHNA, CDR2 YSLEER. Losses at the gene ends were 1 base for V and 7 bases for J; bases not matched to a gene: 12. The CDR3 extends over 17 amino acids.